Sequencing of this T cell receptor beta chain was carried out in a study of T and B cells in COVID-19 patients. The wider study: Peripheral blood came from COVID-19 patients with active infection or after recovery. Study-wide results and caveats: CD4+, regulatory T cell, CD8+ and sorted SARS-CoV-2-responsive or tetramer+ T cells were not yet sequenced. Of 2,331 TCR clusters found only in the recovered cohort, more than 30 had low generation probability. Early severe-case samples and blood from mildly ill patients during symptoms were in short supply.

Of note for this clonotype: The antigen is undetermined.

BIOMED2 TRB-A/B primer pools were used in multiplex TRB PCR. TCRdb redid the calling of the multiplex PCR reads with MiXCR, one entry per CDR3 protein. The sample yields roughly 16,000 distinct CDR3 sequences, about 29% seen once. CDR3 length: 15 residues. Trimming at V came to 4 bases and at J to 5 bases, leaving 6 bases not matched to a gene. Per germline, CDR1 SGHDT and CDR2 YYEEEE. Each TRB amplification used roughly 250-550 ng of genomic DNA from blood. The sequenced material came from blood. The chain couples TRBV5-6 to TRBJ1-2, with TRBD1 matching over 12 bases. This receptor was identified in a human donor who had recovered from COVID-19. DNA of the CDR3: TGTGCCAGCAGCCGGGACAGGGGGCGGCATTATGGCTACACCTTC. This sequence encodes CASSRDRGRHYGYTF. Filled out from reference TRBV5-6 and TRBJ1-2, the complete variable domain reads DAGVTQSPTHLIKTRGQQVTLRCSPKSGHDTVSWYQQALGQGPQFIFQYYEEEERQRGNFPDRFSGHQFPNYSSELNVNALLLGDSALYLCASSRDRGRHYGYTFGSGTRLTVV.